One TCR beta chain is described in this entry. It has no known antigen specificity. Base qualities are not at hand, and no much larger clone is one base apart. CDR1 is given as SGDLS and CDR2 as YYNGEE, both from the germline V gene. The CDR3 measures 16 amino acids from cysteine to phenylalanine. This entry keeps only the CDR3 DNA: 48 bases, framed from base 1. The germline V end is reduced by 4 bases and the J end by 0 bases; junction bases left unmatched: 5. This specimen belongs to a study of Tregs in tolerant kidney transplant recipients (dated by TCRdb to about 2019). Looking at the study overall: Before combined kidney and bone marrow transplantation, this study identified donor-specific regulatory T cells using TCRbeta sequencing and then followed those same cells after transplant. In a few healthy controls, several methods of expanding Tregs specific for an allogeneic donor were compared by TCRbeta repertoire sequencing. Broader findings and caveats from the paper: Because only a small number of patients were included, the study had limitations, and the results will need to be validated in larger populations as well as under other immunosuppression protocols. Biological reproducibility was not examined directly, but technical replication error appeared to be minimal. Expanding Tregs with activated donor B cells appeared to identify the most biologically relevant and donor-specific TCRbeta repertoire.

For TCRbeta CDR3 sequencing, genomic DNA from the sorted cells was extracted using the QIAGEN DNeasy Blood and Tissue Kit. High-throughput TCRbeta CDR3 sequencing was carried out commercially through immunoSEQ, with PCR amplification with bias correction and internal controls included. The paper's processing steps were these. Unique productive TCRbeta sequences were defined by CDR3 nucleotide sequence where primers matched, and otherwise by CDR3 amino acid sequence together with Vbeta and Jbeta genes. To correct for sorting error, sequences found in more than one sorted population at a frequency ratio of 2:1 or less were discarded, and the remaining shared sequences were assigned to the population with the higher frequency. A sequence was defined as donor-reactive if the sequence was expanded at least 5-fold in CFSE-low cells compared with unstimulated cells and had a frequency of at least 0.01% in CFSE-low cells. Repertoire divergence was quantified by Jensen-Shannon divergence calculated from the top 100 TCRbeta sequences ranked by frequency. When a sample had multiple sequencing runs, each run was corrected for sorting error separately and the runs were then pooled. TCRdb mirrors the immuneACCESS table, restricted to in-frame sequences. Some clones are absent from its copies; in checked studies, under half trace to an unresolved V gene, and the reason for the others is unknown. D and trimming come from the DNA, and the V and J calls and clone size come from that table. The sample table holds roughly 17,000 clones, of which roughly 80% were seen once. About 2.5% of the sample is taken by the ten largest.

Thawed PBMCs were FACS-sorted into unstimulated Tregs (CD4+CD25+CD127-), CD4+ non-Tregs (CD4+CD25-), CD4 cells and CD8 cells. Prior to Treg sorting, thawed PBMCs were rested overnight with approximately 200 IU/ml IL-2 at 37 degrees C. Healthy control blood was obtained either as purchased buffy coats or from healthy volunteers. Healthy control blood was separated into PBMCs by Ficoll density gradient and cryopreserved, and patient PBMCs were collected both before and after transplant. Recombination connected TRBV9 to TRBJ2-1; TRBD1 lines up with 9 middle nucleotides. The TCR comes from a human donor in good health. Sequenced sample: Tregs from blood. The CDR3 protein is CASSIGQGSSYNEQFF. The DNA sequence follows: TGTGCCAGCAGCATCGGACAGGGGAGCTCCTACAATGAGCAGTTCTTC.